This TCR beta chain was captured by sequencing in a study of cytomegalovirus exposure and HLA in healthy donors. Trimming removed 0 bases from V and 5 bases from J, with 14 bases in between. The germline V gene has CDR1 SGHRS and CDR2 YFSETQ. The CDR3 has 15 amino acids. PCR employed 60 Vbeta and 13 Jbeta primers. Generated by immunoSEQ multiplex PCR, the TCRdb table keeps only in-frame clones and is missing some. There are over 65,000 clones in the sample; around three quarters occur only once, and 7% to 8.5% lies in the top ten. The material sequenced was PBMCs. This sequence joins TRBV5-1 and TRBJ2-5; D is uncertain. The receptor was derived from a woman in her thirties or forties in good health and CMV-seronegative. Here the CDR3 reads CASSLDTRPSETQYF. In nucleotides, the CDR3 is TGCGCCAGCAGCTTGGATACGAGGCCTTCGGAGACCCAGTACTTC.